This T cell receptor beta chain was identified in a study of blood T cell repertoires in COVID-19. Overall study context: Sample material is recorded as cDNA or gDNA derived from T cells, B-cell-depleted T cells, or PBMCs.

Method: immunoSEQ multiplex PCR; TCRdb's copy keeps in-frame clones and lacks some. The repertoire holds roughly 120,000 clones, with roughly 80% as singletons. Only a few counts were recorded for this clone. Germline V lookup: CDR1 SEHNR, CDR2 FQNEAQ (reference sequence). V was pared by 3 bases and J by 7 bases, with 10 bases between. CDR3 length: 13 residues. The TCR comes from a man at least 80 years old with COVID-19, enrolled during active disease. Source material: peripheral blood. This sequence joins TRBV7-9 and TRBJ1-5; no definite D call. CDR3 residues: CASSLEGKQPQHF. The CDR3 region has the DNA TGTGCCAGCAGCTTGGAGGGAAAACAGCCCCAGCATTTT.